Below are 9 T cell receptor beta chains sequenced from a single sample in a study of CD8 T cells in ankylosing spondylitis. TCRdb used MiXCR to reprocess the 5' RACE reads, holding one entry per CDR3 protein. Among approximately 210,000 distinct CDR3 sequences listed, 13% were seen once. Sequenced sample: blood, either unsorted or a sorted T cell fraction (not recorded which). The receptors were gathered from a male donor with ankylosing spondylitis or in good health (not recorded which).

The chain employs TRBV4-1 and TRBJ1-3; weak D call: TRBD1 (6 bases). The CDR3 has 17 residues. Germline CDR1 and CDR2: MGHRA and YSYEKL. V was pared by 2 bases and J by 2 bases, with 16 bases between. The CDR3 DNA reads as TGCGCCAGCAGCCAATTCGGGGGCCCGAGTGCTGGAAACACCATATATTTT. Encoded protein: CASSQFGGPSAGNTIYF.

This clonotype occurred many times. The gene calls are TRBV7-6 and TRBJ1-5; a possible D gene is TRBD1 (5 bases). In germline, CDR1 is SGHVS, CDR2 FNYEAQ. This CDR3 is 16 amino acids long. Between the trimmed V and J ends, which lost 0 bases and 0 bases, there was a span of 9 bases. The CDR3 is CASSLAQGPSNQPQHF. The CDR3 coding sequence is TGTGCCAGCAGCTTAGCGCAGGGCCCTAGCAATCAGCCCCAGCATTTT.

This clonotype was observed at least ten times. The V and J genes are TRBV5-1 and TRBJ2-1; D is undetermined. Trimming removed 4 bases at V and 4 bases at J, with 15 bases between. The V gene's germline CDR1 is SGHRS and CDR2 YFSETQ. The CDR3 length is 15 residues. The CDR3 DNA sequence: TGCGCCAGCAGCCCTGGATACAGCTCGTACAATGAGCAGTTCTTC. Encoded protein: CASSPGYSSYNEQFF.

This clonotype appeared a few times. J is TRBJ2-7 and V is TRBV27, with a tentative D call TRBD1 (6 bases). CDR3 size: 16 residues. V dropped 4 bases and J dropped 3 bases, with 19 bases sitting between them. The germline gives CDR1 MNHEY, CDR2 SMNVEV (reference sequence). The CDR3 DNA follows: TGTGCCAGCAGTTCGTACTACCATAGACAGGACTACGAGCAGTACTTC. The encoded protein is CASSSYYHRQDYEQYF.

Note on this clonotype: The junction does not match germline at one end; this may be a read error. The chain has TRBV27 and TRBJ2-7, with D possibly matching TRBD1 (6 bases). CDR1 and CDR2 from the germline V gene are MNHEY and SMNVEV (reference sequence). The CDR3 runs 14 residues. CDR3 DNA: TGTGCCAGCAGTGTGACAGGATTCTCCAACGAGCAGTACTTC. It specifies CASSVTGFSNEQYF.

CDR3 bases: TGCGCCACCGAACTAGCGCCCAAGGACGGTGAGCAGTTCTTC. It yields the protein CATELAPKDGEQFF. The chain carries TRBV10-2 and TRBJ2-1; 7 bases fit TRBD2. Germline assignment: CDR1 WSHSY and CDR2 SAAADI. This CDR3 spans 14 amino acids. J was trimmed by 9 bases and V by 10 bases; bases with no gene match: 15.

This clonotype showed up just a few times. The chain is built from TRBV7-6 and TRBJ2-7, with 7 positions matching TRBD2. Losses at the gene ends were 5 bases for V and 0 bases for J; bases not matched to a gene: 10. The CDR3 runs to 16 residues. CDR1 and CDR2 from the germline V gene are SGHVS and FNYEAQ. CDR3 residues: CASSGGSSGVSYEQYF. For the CDR3, the DNA is TGTGCCAGCAGCGGGGGATCTAGCGGAGTCTCCTACGAGCAGTACTTC. The whole variable domain, remainder taken from reference TRBV7-6 and TRBJ2-7, is GAGVSQSPRYKVTKRGQDVALRCDPISGHVSLYWYRQALGQGPEFLTYFNYEAQQDKSGLPNDRFSAERPEGSISTLTIQRTEQRDSAMYRCASSGGSSGVSYEQYFGPGTRLTVT.

The chain recombines TRBV4-1 with TRBJ2-3; TRBD2 matches at 10 bases. Per germline, CDR1 MGHRA and CDR2 YSYEKL. This CDR3 region has 17 residues. With V trimmed by 3 bases and J by 5 bases, 11 bases remained unmatched. The CDR3 is CASSQRILAGELDTQYF. The CDR3 DNA reads as TGCGCCAGCAGCCAGCGTATTCTAGCGGGGGAATTAGATACGCAGTATTTT.

The genes are TRBV6-5 and TRBJ1-6, with D unclear. Trimming took off 2 bases at V and 7 bases at J, with 12 bases between the two ends. Looked up from germline, CDR1 is MNHEY and CDR2 is SVGAGI. The CDR3 has 15 residues. CDR3 nucleotides: TGTGCCAGCAGTTACGAGATCGGAGCCAATTCACCCCTCCACTTT. Translating gives CASSYEIGANSPLHF.